The 7 T cell receptor beta chains in this list originate from one sample, sequenced in a study of T cell responses to AZD1222 COVID-19 vaccine. Produced via immunoSEQ multiplex PCR; TCRdb's table is partial and in-frame only. The data hold over 110,000 clones, with roughly 90% observed a single time. This specimen was peripheral blood, taken on day 0 of AZD1222 vaccination. The receptors originated from an adult in good health.

The rearrangement joins TRBV6-2 or TRBV6-3 to TRBJ2-5, with a tentative D call TRBD2 (5 bases). The V and J ends lost 6 bases and 0 bases respectively, with 11 bases between them. The CDR3 contains 14 residues. Per germline, CDR1 MNHEY and CDR2 SVGEGT. As DNA, the CDR3 is TGTGCCAGCAGCCAGACTAATTACCAAGAGACCCAGTACTTC. This codes for CASSQTNYQETQYF.

This chain uses TRBV7-2 with TRBJ1-2; D ambiguous. The CDR3 has 15 residues. The V gene's germline CDR1 is SGHTA and CDR2 FQGNSA. Trimming stripped 4 bases from V and 4 bases from J, with 16 bases between. As DNA, the CDR3 is TGTGCCAGCAGCTCAACCCCCCGGCTCAGCTATGGCTACACCTTC. It is translated as CASSSTPRLSYGYTF.

The rearrangement uses TRBV30 and TRBJ1-6; tentative D call: TRBD1 (5 bases). The V and J ends lost 4 bases and 2 bases respectively, with 12 bases between them. CDR1 and CDR2 from the germline V gene are GTSNPN and SVGIG (reference sequence). The CDR3 sequence is 15 residues long. The CDR3 DNA reads as TGTGCCTGGAAAGGGGTCTGGCCCTATAATTCACCCCTCCACTTT. Translating gives CAWKGVWPYNSPLHF.

The chain combines TRBV7-2 with TRBJ1-2, with 8 bases aligning to TRBD1. Trimming cost V 1 base and J 2 bases; bases outside gene matches: 9. The CDR3 runs 17 residues. Germline lookup yields CDR1 SGHTA and CDR2 FQGNSA. The CDR3 reads CASSLERAQGANYGYTF. CDR3 nucleotide sequence: TGTGCCAGCAGCTTAGAGAGGGCGCAGGGGGCCAACTATGGCTACACCTTC.

This chain links TRBV4-1 with TRBJ1-2, with D possibly being TRBD1 (5 bases). V lost 4 bases and J 0 bases, leaving 18 bases between the germline ends. Germline loops: CDR1 MGHRA, CDR2 YSYEKL. The CDR3 is 17 amino acids. Here the CDR3 DNA reads TGCGCCAGCAGCCCGAGGGACTACACAGGCGCTAACTATGGCTACACCTTC. Protein sequence: CASSPRDYTGANYGYTF.

The V and J genes are TRBV5-1 and TRBJ2-3, with TRBD2 matching over 14 bases. Unmatched junction bases numbered 1, after V lost 0 bases and J lost 4 bases. The CDR3 covers 16 residues. The germline CDR1 and CDR2 sequences are SGHRS and YFSETQ. The CDR3 loop reads CASSLGLAGGADTQYF. In DNA, the CDR3 is TGCGCCAGCAGCTTGGGACTAGCGGGAGGGGCAGATACGCAGTATTTT. The variable domain in full, completed from reference TRBV5-1 and TRBJ2-3, reads KAGVTQTPRYLIKTRGQQVTLSCSPISGHRSVSWYQQTPGQGLQFLFEYFSETQRNKGNFPGRFSGRQFSNSRSEMNVSTLELGDSALYLCASSLGLAGGADTQYFGPGTRLTVL.

This chain uses TRBV28 with TRBJ2-1; the match to TRBD2 covers 8 bases. Per the germline V gene, CDR1 is MDHEN and CDR2 is SYDVKM. The CDR3 runs to 14 residues. Trimming at V came to 3 bases and at J to 9 bases, leaving 7 bases not matched to a gene. The chain's CDR3 is CASSLGGRPGEQFF. The CDR3 DNA reads TGTGCCAGCAGTTTGGGCGGGAGGCCTGGTGAGCAGTTCTTC.